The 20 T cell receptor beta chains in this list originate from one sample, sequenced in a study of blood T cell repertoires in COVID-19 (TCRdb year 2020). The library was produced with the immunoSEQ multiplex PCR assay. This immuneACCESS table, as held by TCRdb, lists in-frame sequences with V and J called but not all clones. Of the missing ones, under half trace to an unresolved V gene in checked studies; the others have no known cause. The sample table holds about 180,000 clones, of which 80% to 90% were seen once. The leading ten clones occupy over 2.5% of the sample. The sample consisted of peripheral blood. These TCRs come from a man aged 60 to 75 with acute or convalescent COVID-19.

The CDR3 sequence: CASTPRPGLATGELFF. CDR3 nucleotides: TGTGCCAGCACCCCAAGACCGGGACTAGCGACCGGGGAGCTGTTTTTT. This chain links TRBV9 with TRBJ2-2, with 10 nucleotides matching TRBD2. The length of the CDR3 is 16 residues. Germline V gives CDR1 SGDLS, CDR2 YYNGEE. The V segment lost 6 bases and the J segment 5 bases; nucleotides outside the gene matches: 10.

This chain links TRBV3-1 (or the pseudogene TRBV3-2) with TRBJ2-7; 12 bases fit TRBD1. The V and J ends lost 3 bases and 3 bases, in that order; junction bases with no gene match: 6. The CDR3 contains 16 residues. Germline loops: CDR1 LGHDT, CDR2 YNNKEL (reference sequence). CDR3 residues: CASSQRGTGGGYEQYF. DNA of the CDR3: TGTGCCAGCAGCCAGCGAGGGACAGGGGGCGGCTACGAGCAGTACTTC.

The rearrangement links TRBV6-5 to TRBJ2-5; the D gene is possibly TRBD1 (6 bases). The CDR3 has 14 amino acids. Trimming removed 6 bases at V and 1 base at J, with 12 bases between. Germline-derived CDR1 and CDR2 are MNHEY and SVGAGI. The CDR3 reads CASRQGKRQETQYF. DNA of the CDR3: TGTGCCAGCAGACAGGGTAAACGCCAAGAGACCCAGTACTTC.

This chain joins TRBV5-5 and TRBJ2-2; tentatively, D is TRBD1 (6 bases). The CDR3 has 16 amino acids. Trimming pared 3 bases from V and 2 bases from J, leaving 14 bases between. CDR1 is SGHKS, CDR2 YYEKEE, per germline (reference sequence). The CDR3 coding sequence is TGTGCCAGCAGCTCCCAATCGGGACATAACACCGGGGAGCTGTTTTTT. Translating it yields CASSSQSGHNTGELFF.

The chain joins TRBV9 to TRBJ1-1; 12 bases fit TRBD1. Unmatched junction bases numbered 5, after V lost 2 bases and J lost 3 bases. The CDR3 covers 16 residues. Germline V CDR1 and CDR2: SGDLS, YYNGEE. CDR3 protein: CASSVVGTGGYTEAFF. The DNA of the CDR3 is TGTGCCAGCAGCGTTGTCGGGACAGGGGGCTACACTGAAGCTTTCTTT. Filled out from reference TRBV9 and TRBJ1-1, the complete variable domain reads DSGVTQTPKHLITATGQRVTLRCSPRSGDLSVYWYQQSLDQGLQFLIQYYNGEERAKGNILERFSAQQFPDLHSELNLSSLELGDSALYFCASSVVGTGGYTEAFFGQGTRLTVV.

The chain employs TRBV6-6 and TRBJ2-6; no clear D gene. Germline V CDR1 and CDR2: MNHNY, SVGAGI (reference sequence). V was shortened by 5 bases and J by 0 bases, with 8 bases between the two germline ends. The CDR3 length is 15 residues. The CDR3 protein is CASSLSVSGANVLTF. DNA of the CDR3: TGTGCCAGCAGTCTCTCAGTCTCTGGGGCCAACGTCCTGACTTTC.

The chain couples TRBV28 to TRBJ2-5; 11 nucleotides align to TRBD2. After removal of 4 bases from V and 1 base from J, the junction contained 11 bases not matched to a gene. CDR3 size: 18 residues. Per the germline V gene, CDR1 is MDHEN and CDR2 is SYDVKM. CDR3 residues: CASSSPIGLAGIQETQYF. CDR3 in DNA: TGTGCCAGCAGTTCCCCCATCGGACTAGCGGGCATCCAAGAGACCCAGTACTTC. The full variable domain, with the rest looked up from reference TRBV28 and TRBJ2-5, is DVKVTQSSRYLVKRTGEKVFLECVQDMDHENMFWYRQDPGLGLRLIYFSYDVKMKEKGDIPEGYSVSREKKERFSLILESASTNQTSMYLCASSSPIGLAGIQETQYFGPGTRLLVL.

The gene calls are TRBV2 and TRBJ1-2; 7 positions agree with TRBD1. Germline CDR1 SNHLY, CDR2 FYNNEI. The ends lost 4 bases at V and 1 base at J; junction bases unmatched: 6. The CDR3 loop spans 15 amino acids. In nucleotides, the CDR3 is TGTGCCAGCAGTGGCGGACAGGAGCTTAACTATGGCTACACCTTC. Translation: CASSGGQELNYGYTF.

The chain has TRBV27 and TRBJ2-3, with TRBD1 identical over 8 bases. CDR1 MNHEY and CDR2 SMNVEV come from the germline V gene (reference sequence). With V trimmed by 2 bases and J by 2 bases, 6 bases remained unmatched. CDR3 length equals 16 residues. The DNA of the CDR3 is TGTGCCAGCAGTTTACCCGGACAGGGCCCCACAGATACGCAGTATTTT. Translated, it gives CASSLPGQGPTDTQYF.

The CDR3 nucleotides are TGCAGCGTTGAAAAATTGGGGACAGGGGGCGGCGAGCAGTACTTC. Translating gives CSVEKLGTGGGEQYF. The rearrangement uses TRBV29-1 and TRBJ2-7; 12 nucleotides agree with TRBD1. The CDR3 spans 15 residues. V shed 2 bases, J shed 6 bases, and the junction held 8 bases outside the gene matches. Germline-derived CDR1 and CDR2 are SQVTM and ANQGSEA.

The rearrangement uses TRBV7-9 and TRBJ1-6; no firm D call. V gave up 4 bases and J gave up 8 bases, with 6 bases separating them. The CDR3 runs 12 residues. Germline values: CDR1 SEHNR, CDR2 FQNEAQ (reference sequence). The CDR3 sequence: CASSYQDSPLHF. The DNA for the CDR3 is TGTGCCAGCAGCTATCAGGATTCACCCCTCCACTTT.

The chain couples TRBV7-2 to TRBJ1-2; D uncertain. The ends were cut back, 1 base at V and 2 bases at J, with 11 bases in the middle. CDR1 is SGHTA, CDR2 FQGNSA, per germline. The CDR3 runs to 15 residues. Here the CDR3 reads CASSLGIPGNYGYTF. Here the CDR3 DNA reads TGTGCCAGCAGCTTAGGGATACCGGGAAACTATGGCTACACCTTC. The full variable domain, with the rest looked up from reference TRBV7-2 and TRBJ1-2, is GAGVSQSPSNKVTEKGKDVELRCDPISGHTALYWYRQSLGQGLEFLIYFQGNSAPDKSGLPSDRFSAERTGGSVSTLTIQRTQQEDSAVYLCASSLGIPGNYGYTFGSGTRLTVV.

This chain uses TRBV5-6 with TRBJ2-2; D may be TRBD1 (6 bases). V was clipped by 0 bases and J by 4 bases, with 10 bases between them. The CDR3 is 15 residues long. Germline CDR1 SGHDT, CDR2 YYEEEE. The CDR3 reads CASSLVGAGTGELFF. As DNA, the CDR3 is TGTGCCAGCAGCTTGGTGGGGGCAGGCACCGGGGAGCTGTTTTTT.

The CDR3 region is CASSTPPGHLANYGYTF. CDR3 DNA: TGTGCCAGCAGCACCCCACCGGGACACCTAGCTAACTATGGCTACACCTTC. The V gene is TRBV7-9, the J gene TRBJ1-2; a possible D gene is TRBD1 (6 bases). Germline loops: CDR1 SEHNR, CDR2 FQNEAQ (reference sequence). Trimming left V 5 bases short and J 0 bases short, with 19 bases between. The length of the CDR3 is 17 residues.

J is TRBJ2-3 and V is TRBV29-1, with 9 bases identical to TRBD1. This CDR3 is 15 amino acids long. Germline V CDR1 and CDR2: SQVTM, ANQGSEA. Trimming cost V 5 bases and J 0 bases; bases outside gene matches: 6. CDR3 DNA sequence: TGCAGCGTTCTCCGGGGGACAGGGAGCACAGATACGCAGTATTTT. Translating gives CSVLRGTGSTDTQYF.

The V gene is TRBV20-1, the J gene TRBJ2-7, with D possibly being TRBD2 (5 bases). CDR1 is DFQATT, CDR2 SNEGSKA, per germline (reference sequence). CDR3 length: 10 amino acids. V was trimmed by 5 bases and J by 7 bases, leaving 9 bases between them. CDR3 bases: TGCAGTGCTGGCTCGGGGGAGCAGTACTTC. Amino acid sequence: CSAGSGEQYF.

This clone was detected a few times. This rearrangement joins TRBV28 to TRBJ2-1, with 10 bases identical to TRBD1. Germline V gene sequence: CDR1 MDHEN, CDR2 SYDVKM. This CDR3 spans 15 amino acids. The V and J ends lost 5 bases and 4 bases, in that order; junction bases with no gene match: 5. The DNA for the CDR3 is TGTGCCAGCAGTGGAGACAGGGGGCTTTACAATGAGCAGTTCTTC. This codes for CASSGDRGLYNEQFF.

The CDR3 nucleotides read TGTGCCAGCACCCCTGGAGGGACTAGGATCCCAGATACGCAGTATTTT. This codes for CASTPGGTRIPDTQYF. The chain couples TRBV28 to TRBJ2-3; 8 bases align to TRBD2. The CDR3 spans 16 residues. The ends lost 7 bases at V and 4 bases at J; junction bases unmatched: 13. Looked up from germline, CDR1 is MDHEN and CDR2 is SYDVKM.

CDR3 sequence reads: CASSFAGALSYGYTF. The CDR3 nucleotides are TGTGCCAGCAGTTTCGCGGGGGCGCTTTCCTATGGCTACACCTTC. This sequence joins TRBV27 and TRBJ1-2; weak D call: TRBD1 (6 bases). The V end was cut by 3 bases, the J end by 4 bases, with 15 bases between. Germline assignment: CDR1 MNHEY and CDR2 SMNVEV (reference sequence). This CDR3 has 15 residues.

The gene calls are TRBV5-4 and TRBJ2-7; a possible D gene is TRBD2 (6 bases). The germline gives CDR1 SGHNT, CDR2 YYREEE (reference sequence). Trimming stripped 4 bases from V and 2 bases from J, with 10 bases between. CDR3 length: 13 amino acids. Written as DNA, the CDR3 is TGTGCCAGCAGCGGGGGGTCGACCTACGAGCAGTACTTC. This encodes CASSGGSTYEQYF. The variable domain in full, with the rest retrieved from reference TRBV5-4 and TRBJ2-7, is ETGVTQSPTHLIKTRGQQVTLRCSSQSGHNTVSWYQQALGQGPQFIFQYYREEENGRGNFPPRFSGLQFPNYSSELNVNALELDDSALYLCASSGGSTYEQYFGPGTRLTVT.